Sequencing of this T cell receptor (beta chain) was carried out in a study of cytomegalovirus exposure and HLA in healthy donors. CDR1 is MDHEN and CDR2 is SYDVKM in the germline V gene. Trimming removed 3 bases at V and 2 bases at J, with 17 bases between. This CDR3 spans 16 amino acids. In the case of this clone: The target antigen is unknown.

The study ran its PCR with 60 Vbeta and 13 Jbeta primers. This table comes from immunoSEQ multiplex PCR, and its TCRdb copy is limited to in-frame clones, with some not included. The sample includes 150,000 or so clones, 84% of them seen just once. Overall study findings and caveats: Upon later analysis, HLA-associated TCR beta chains proved more clonally expanded than other, equally common chains. Researchers reported from a later analysis that most CMV-associated TCR beta chains appeared HLA-restricted. The Asian-associated ancestry cluster reportedly had fewer N-insertions than the approximately 670-donor mean in a later analysis. Within the data, a cluster of highly shared sequence variants was likely a sequencing artifact.

The clonotype comes from a man aged 18-30 years in good health and CMV-seronegative. The genes are TRBV28 and TRBJ2-7, with no clear D. Sequenced: PBMCs. Here the CDR3 DNA reads TGTGCCAGCAGTTTCCTTGTGGCAGAAAATACCTACGAGCAGTACTTC. It specifies CASSFLVAENTYEQYF.